This T cell receptor beta chain was documented in a study of immune heterogeneity within non-small cell lung tumors. Study-wide background: Classification of the tumors gave several squamous cell carcinomas, under eleven non-squamous carcinomas and 1 not otherwise specified.

The starting template was genomic DNA from bulk tumor, approximately 620 ng per sample. The authors collected several far-apart biopsies from each primary tumor during surgery. The study enrolled patients with untreated, newly diagnosed non-small cell lung cancer who underwent curative surgery. Donors were newly diagnosed non-small cell lung cancer patients having surgery with curative intent. TCR beta CDR3 was amplified by multiplex PCR, first round nine to eleven cycles, 32 V and 13 J primers. MiXCR, run by TCRdb on the multiplex PCR reads, gives a single entry per CDR3 protein. The sample has approximately 7,200 distinct CDR3 sequences; 20% to 25% are singletons. Findings of the study overall: Within a patient, dominant CDR3 beta clonotypes were shared across sites, though different locations had unique frequent clones. Local T-cell clonality correlated moderately but significantly with local tumor mutational burden (R about 0.32).

Trimming shortened V by 3 bases and J by 6 bases, and 9 bases separated the two germline ends. From germline, CDR1 is SGHVS and CDR2 FQNEAQ. This CDR3 contains 12 residues. This clonotype is medium-sized within its sample. Its antigen is unknown. The genes are TRBV7-8 and TRBJ2-7, with D perhaps given as TRBD1 or TRBD2 (5 bases each). Sequences were obtained from lung tumor tissue. This TCR was recovered from a man aged 60 to 69 with non-small cell lung cancer. CDR3 loop: CASSFWGFEQYF. The CDR3 nucleotides read TGTGCCAGCAGCTTCTGGGGGTTCGAGCAGTACTTC.